Presented here are 27 T cell receptor beta chains from one specimen sequenced in a study of T cells in localized non-small cell lung cancer. Using immunoSEQ multiplex PCR, the repertoire was profiled, and TCRdb retains in-frame clones only, with some absent. The sample includes under 40,000 clones, 88% of them seen just once. Sequencing was performed on peripheral blood, taken before any cancer treatment. The receptor set was obtained from a woman aged 35 to 70 with stage I lung adenocarcinoma.

The CDR3 sequence: CASSASGTPNTGELFF. CDR3 bases: TGTGCCAGCAGCGCCTCGGGGACTCCTAACACCGGGGAGCTGTTTTTT. The chain has TRBV9 and TRBJ2-2; D perhaps matches TRBD2 (6 bases). The V gene lost 3 bases and the J gene lost 2 bases, with 14 bases spanning the gap. Looked up from germline, CDR1 is SGDLS and CDR2 is YYNGEE. This CDR3 region has 16 residues.

This sequence joins TRBV5-1 and TRBJ2-5; 14 bases line up with TRBD2. The ends lost 4 bases at V and 3 bases at J; junction bases unmatched: 5. CDR3 size: 16 residues. Per the germline V gene, CDR1 is SGHRS and CDR2 is YFSETQ. CDR3 DNA: TGCGCCAGCAGCGGGGGACTAGCGGGGGTAAAAGAGACCCAGTACTTC. Translation: CASSGGLAGVKETQYF.

Here the CDR3 DNA reads TGTGCCAGCTCACCAAGGGGGGAGACAGATACGCAGTATTTT. Encoded protein: CASSPRGETDTQYF. The V and J genes are TRBV18 and TRBJ2-3; D may be TRBD1 or TRBD2 (6 bases each). Germline V gene lookup returns CDR1 KGHSH and CDR2 LQKENI. CDR3 length: 14 amino acids. Deletions cut 2 bases from V and 3 bases from J, with 9 bases between.

V and J are TRBV4-2 and TRBJ1-1; 8 bases are a match to TRBD1. The CDR3 is 18 amino acids. CDR1 is LGHNA, CDR2 YNFKEQ, per germline. The V and J ends lost 1 base and 2 bases, in that order; junction bases with no gene match: 12. CDR3 loop: CASSQVPDRVSLNTEAFF. DNA of the CDR3: TGTGCCAGCAGCCAAGTTCCGGACAGGGTTTCCCTAAACACTGAAGCTTTCTTT.

This chain links TRBV7-6 with TRBJ2-6; D remains unclear. Between the trimmed V and J ends, which lost 3 bases and 0 bases, there was a span of 6 bases. CDR1 is SGHVS and CDR2 is FNYEAQ in the germline V gene. The CDR3 is made up of 15 amino acids. The CDR3 DNA is TGTGCCAGCAGCTTCACGGACTCTGGGGCCAACGTCCTGACTTTC. This gives the protein CASSFTDSGANVLTF. Full variable domain (missing parts from reference TRBV7-6 and TRBJ2-6): GAGVSQSPRYKVTKRGQDVALRCDPISGHVSLYWYRQALGQGPEFLTYFNYEAQQDKSGLPNDRFSAERPEGSISTLTIQRTEQRDSAMYRCASSFTDSGANVLTFGAGSRLTVL.

The chain recombines TRBV6-1 with TRBJ2-1; D is undetermined. Germline CDR1 and CDR2: MNHNS and SASEGT. V shed 2 bases and J shed 0 bases, with 11 bases lying between them. CDR3 length: 16 residues. The CDR3 region is CASSERTAFSYNEQFF. CDR3 nucleotides: TGTGCCAGCAGTGAACGCACTGCCTTCTCCTACAATGAGCAGTTCTTC.

The chain employs TRBV27 and TRBJ1-6; 7 bases match TRBD1. Trimming took 5 bases from V and 0 from J; bases not matched to a gene: 4. Germline CDR1 MNHEY, CDR2 SMNVEV (reference sequence). This CDR3 spans 16 amino acids. The chain's CDR3 is CASSTTGFSYNSPLHF. The CDR3 nucleotides read TGTGCCAGCAGTACGACAGGGTTCTCCTATAATTCACCCCTCCACTTT.

This chain uses TRBV6-5 with TRBJ1-2, with D possibly being TRBD1 (6 bases). This CDR3 is 13 amino acids long. Deletions cut 5 bases from V and 7 bases from J, with 14 bases between. Germline lookup yields CDR1 MNHEY and CDR2 SVGAGI. DNA of the CDR3: TGTGCCAGCAGTCAGGGGATATCTCGTGGCTACACCTTC. Translated: CASSQGISRGYTF.

Here the CDR3 reads CASSSRGGALAGSEQYF. DNA for the CDR3: TGTGCCAGCAGCTCTCGAGGGGGGGCCTTAGCCGGGAGCGAGCAGTACTTC. This chain uses TRBV7-2 with TRBJ2-7, with D perhaps matching TRBD2 (7 bases). Looked up from germline, CDR1 is SGHTA and CDR2 is FQGNSA. Trimming pared 4 bases from V and 6 bases from J, leaving 25 bases between. The CDR3 is 17 amino acids.

The CDR3 is CASSSRQEVGELFF. CDR3 DNA sequence: TGTGCCAGCAGCTCCCGACAGGAGGTCGGGGAGCTGTTTTTT. The gene calls are TRBV7-9 and TRBJ2-2; D is possibly TRBD1 (6 bases). This CDR3 contains 14 residues. V gave up 4 bases and J gave up 7 bases, with 13 bases separating them. The germline V gene has CDR1 SEHNR and CDR2 FQNEAQ (reference sequence).

The chain carries TRBV5-5 and TRBJ1-1; perhaps TRBD1 as D (5 bases). Per germline, CDR1 SGHKS and CDR2 YYEKEE (reference sequence). The CDR3 is made up of 13 amino acids. V was clipped by 5 bases and J by 0 bases, with 8 bases between them. CDR3 protein: CASRRDLNTEAFF. The CDR3 bases are TGTGCCAGCAGACGGGACCTGAACACTGAAGCTTTCTTT.

CDR3 DNA sequence: TGTGCCAGCAGTTTCGGGGGGTCCGGGGCCAACGTCCTGACTTTC. This translates into CASSFGGSGANVLTF. The V gene is TRBV28, the J gene TRBJ2-6; TRBD2 aligns across 7 bases. The germline gives CDR1 MDHEN, CDR2 SYDVKM. Trimming removed 3 bases from V and 4 bases from J; junction bases left unmatched: 3. This CDR3 is 15 amino acids long. The whole variable domain, filled in from reference TRBV28 and TRBJ2-6, reads DVKVTQSSRYLVKRTGEKVFLECVQDMDHENMFWYRQDPGLGLRLIYFSYDVKMKEKGDIPEGYSVSREKKERFSLILESASTNQTSMYLCASSFGGSGANVLTFGAGSRLTVL.

The chain employs TRBV27 and TRBJ2-6; D might be TRBD1 or TRBD2, each matching 5 bases. The CDR3 totals 18 residues. V gave up 2 bases and J gave up 4 bases, with 18 bases separating them. Germline V gene lookup returns CDR1 MNHEY and CDR2 SMNVEV (reference sequence). CDR3 sequence: CASSLGTPVGWGANVLTF. CDR3 bases: TGTGCCAGCAGTTTAGGGACCCCCGTAGGGTGGGGGGCCAACGTCCTGACTTTC.

Only a few counts were recorded for this clone. The V call is TRBV29-1, the J call TRBJ1-3; D may be TRBD1 (6 bases). V dropped 4 bases and J dropped 8 bases, with 12 bases sitting between them. Germline assignment: CDR1 SQVTM and CDR2 ANQGSEA. The CDR3 length is 12 residues. The CDR3: CSVVQGTDTIYF. CDR3 bases: TGCAGCGTTGTACAGGGTACGGACACCATATATTTT. Using reference TRBV29-1 and TRBJ1-3 for the parts outside the CDR3, the full variable domain is SAVISQKPSRDICQRGTSLTIQCQVDSQVTMMFWYRQQPGQSLTLIATANQGSEATYESGFVIDKFPISRPNLTFSTLTVSNMSPEDSSIYLCSVVQGTDTIYFGEGSWLTVV.

This chain links TRBV7-8 with TRBJ1-5; 9 bases map to TRBD1. The trim removed 6 bases at V and 6 bases at J, leaving 9 bases unmatched. CDR1 and CDR2 (germline): SGHVS, FQNEAQ. This CDR3 region has 15 residues. The CDR3 coding sequence is TGTGCCAGCAGTCCCGACAGGGGGTTTGGTCAGCCCCAGCATTTT. Protein sequence: CASSPDRGFGQPQHF.

This chain joins TRBV6-5 and TRBJ1-2; D gene uncertain. The V gene lost 0 bases and the J gene lost 4 bases, with 12 bases spanning the gap. CDR1 is MNHEY and CDR2 is SVGAGI in the germline V gene. CDR3 length equals 15 residues. CDR3: CASSYSAVGGYGYTF. In DNA, the CDR3 is TGTGCCAGCAGTTACTCCGCGGTTGGTGGCTATGGCTACACCTTC.

The CDR3 protein is CASSSPGLADTRGTQYF. The CDR3 DNA sequence: TGTGCCAGCAGCTCGCCGGGACTAGCGGATACCCGGGGGACCCAGTACTTC. V gene TRBV7-8 combines with J gene TRBJ2-5; 11 nucleotides agree with TRBD2. Germline CDR1 and CDR2: SGHVS and FQNEAQ. Trimming took 4 bases from V and 7 from J; bases not matched to a gene: 14. The CDR3 covers 17 residues. Based on the CDR3 plus reference TRBV7-8 and TRBJ2-5, the full variable domain is GAGVSQSPRYKVAKRGQDVALRCDPISGHVSLFWYQQALGQGPEFLTYFQNEAQLDKSGLPSDRFFAERPEGSVSTLKIQRTQQEDSAVYLCASSSPGLADTRGTQYFGPGTRLLVL.

The chain employs TRBV11-1 and TRBJ1-1; 8 bases align to TRBD1. This CDR3 has 13 amino acids. CDR1 SGHAT and CDR2 FQDESV come from the germline V gene (reference sequence). Trimming removed 4 bases from V and 8 bases from J; junction bases left unmatched: 6. CDR3 DNA: TGTGCCAGCAGCTGGACAGGGCGAGAGGAAGCTTTCTTT. Translated: CASSWTGREEAFF.

The chain has TRBV9 and TRBJ2-2; D is unresolved. This CDR3 is 12 amino acids long. The germline gives CDR1 SGDLS, CDR2 YYNGEE. Trimming shortened V by 0 bases and J by 7 bases, and 4 bases separated the two germline ends. CDR3 residues: CASSVANGELFF. In DNA, the CDR3 is TGTGCCAGCAGCGTAGCGAACGGGGAGCTGTTTTTT.

The V gene is TRBV19, the J gene TRBJ2-3; D uncertain. CDR1 and CDR2 from the germline V gene are LNHDA and SQIVND (reference sequence). Trimming stripped 5 bases from V and 2 bases from J, with 8 bases between. This CDR3 contains 13 residues. The CDR3 spells CASSRRDTDTQYF. CDR3 DNA: TGTGCCAGTAGTCGCAGAGACACAGATACGCAGTATTTT.

The rearrangement uses TRBV7-2 and TRBJ1-5; D remains unclear. The CDR3 is made up of 15 amino acids. Germline loops: CDR1 SGHTA, CDR2 FQGNSA. V lost 2 bases, J lost 7 bases, and 15 bases lay in between. CDR3 nucleotide sequence: TGTGCCAGCAGCTTATCCGGGAGGGTTGGACAGCCCCAGCATTTT. Translated, it gives CASSLSGRVGQPQHF.

CDR3 region: CASGGQGVGLNTEAFF. The CDR3 DNA is TGTGCCAGTGGGGGACAGGGTGTGGGTTTGAACACTGAAGCTTTCTTT. V gene TRBV19 combines with J gene TRBJ1-1; TRBD1 matches 9 bases. Germline V gene lookup returns CDR1 LNHDA and CDR2 SQIVND (reference sequence). The CDR3 loop spans 16 amino acids. V was clipped by 8 bases and J by 0 bases; unmatched bases: 10.

The chain is built from TRBV7-9 and TRBJ2-6; a possible D gene is TRBD1 (5 bases). Deletions cut 5 bases from V and 0 bases from J, with 17 bases between. This CDR3 spans 18 amino acids. Germline values: CDR1 SEHNR, CDR2 FQNEAQ (reference sequence). DNA of the CDR3: TGTGCCAGCAGCCCCCAGGGTAAACCTTTCTCTGGGGCCAACGTCCTGACTTTC. As protein: CASSPQGKPFSGANVLTF. The full variable domain, its missing parts supplied by reference TRBV7-9 and TRBJ2-6, is DTGVSQNPRHKITKRGQNVTFRCDPISEHNRLYWYRQTLGQGPEFLTYFQNEAQLEKSRLLSDRFSAERPKGSFSTLEIQRTEQGDSAMYLCASSPQGKPFSGANVLTFGAGSRLTVL.

This chain uses TRBV6-4 with TRBJ2-1; 10 bases line up with TRBD2. Germline loops: CDR1 MRHNA, CDR2 SNTAGT. V trimming: 0 bases; J trimming: 2 bases; junction bases outside the gene matches: 10. The CDR3 runs 19 residues. The CDR3 region has the DNA TGTGCCAGCAGTGACTCAGGGCTAGCGGGGGCCATAGCCTACAATGAGCAGTTCTTC. Amino acid sequence: CASSDSGLAGAIAYNEQFF.

This chain joins TRBV5-4 and TRBJ1-1; D gene uncertain. V was clipped by 3 bases and J by 1 base, with 10 bases between them. Per the germline V gene, CDR1 is SGHNT and CDR2 is YYREEE (reference sequence). The CDR3 has 14 residues. CDR3 sequence (DNA): TGTGCCAGCAGCTCCCGCGACTGGAACACTGAAGCTTTCTTT. This sequence encodes CASSSRDWNTEAFF.

The CDR3 bases are TGTGCCAGCAGTCCCCTCCACAGGACGGGCATGAACACTGAAGCTTTCTTT. Translating it yields CASSPLHRTGMNTEAFF. The chain employs TRBV25-1 and TRBJ1-1; maybe TRBD1 (5 bases). Trimming removed 5 bases at V and 0 bases at J, with 19 bases between. The germline CDR1 and CDR2 sequences are MGHDK and SYGVNS. This CDR3 is built from 17 residues. The entire variable domain, with the rest obtained from reference TRBV25-1 and TRBJ1-1, is as follows: EADIYQTPRYLVIGTGKKITLECSQTMGHDKMYWYQQDPGMELHLIHYSYGVNSTEKGDLSSESTVSRIRTEHFPLTLESARPSHTSQYLCASSPLHRTGMNTEAFFGQGTRLTVV.

This rearrangement joins TRBV5-1 to TRBJ1-2; possible D gene TRBD1, 5 bases. CDR1 and CDR2 from the germline V gene are SGHRS and YFSETQ. CDR3 length equals 15 residues. V was clipped by 4 bases and J by 1 base, with 14 bases between them. CDR3 DNA: TGCGCCAGCAGCGCGGGTGACAGCGGTAACTATGGCTACACCTTC. This translates into CASSAGDSGNYGYTF.